There are many counts of the clone carrying this TCR beta chain. Its antigen is currently unknown. The sample is drawn from a study of neurological immune-mediated disorders. Study observations and caveats: Grouping of repertoires by phylogeny put those of 18 of 34 multiple sclerosis patients into a single related-CDR3 cluster, a possible signature. Multiple sclerosis was found to have the least TCR clonal expansion, below healthy controls, and HTLV-1-associated myelopathy the most.

Germline V CDR1 and CDR2: SGHTA, FQGNSA. CDR3 length equals 15 residues. J lost 3 bases, V lost 3 bases, and 7 bases had no gene match. MiXCR, run by TCRdb on the 5' RACE reads, gives a single entry per CDR3 protein. The table has 55,000 to 70,000 distinct CDR3 sequences, 2.5% to 4% seen once. The sequence came from a woman between 50 and 59 years old with multiple sclerosis. The sequencing input was PBMCs. This chain connects TRBV7-2 to TRBJ2-7; 8 nucleotides align to TRBD2. The CDR3 nucleotides read TGTGCCAGCAGCTTCACTAGCGGAGTAGGCTACGAGCAGTACTTC. Protein sequence: CASSFTSGVGYEQYF.